One T cell receptor beta chain is described in this entry. These data are taken from a study of shared clonotypes between healthy human individuals. About the study: Each donor contributed plates that comprised three CD4 naive, three CD4 memory, two CD8 naive and one CD8 memory.

The data were produced by immunoSEQ multiplex PCR, yet TCRdb's version contains in-frame clones alone and is incomplete. The sample shows over a million clones, approximately 98.5% of them seen only once. Input material: naive CD4+ T cells sorted from blood. The subset denotes: CD45RA+ positively selected. This receptor was obtained from a man younger than 40 in good health.

The CDR3: CAWSLIGRSNQPQHF. CDR3 nucleotide sequence: TGTGCCTGGAGTCTTATAGGGAGAAGCAATCAGCCCCAGCATTTT. This sequence joins TRBV30 and TRBJ1-5; D is ambiguous. V lost 2 bases to trimming and J lost 1 base, with 12 bases between them. This CDR3 is built from 15 residues. Germline CDR1 is GTSNPN and CDR2 is SVGIG (reference sequence).